This T cell receptor beta chain is drawn from a study of CD8+ T cells in alopecia areata. Study summary: The drug, oral tofacitinib, was given to treated patients at 5 to 10 mg twice daily. Overall study results and limits: Tissue-resident alphabeta T cells belonging to normal skin likewise get sequenced within scalp specimens. Because one nonresponder was included, the link of baseline CD8+ expansion to response is considered uncertain. Many of the expanded lesional clones endured in scalp and blood while on tofacitinib.

This sample's treatment: oral pan-JAK inhibitor, 5-10 mg twice daily. Regarding this clone: Its antigen is as yet unknown.

Germline CDR1 SGHRS, CDR2 YFSETQ. V dropped 4 bases and J dropped 2; count of bases not matched to a gene: 6. The CDR3 is 16 residues long. Isolated RNA was reverse transcribed into cDNA used as the sequencing template. Some clones are missing from TCRdb's copy, which holds only in-frame ones; the method was immunoSEQ multiplex PCR. The sample contains 120,000 or so clones, around 60% of which appear only once. The rearrangement uses TRBV5-1 and TRBJ2-2; TRBD2 matches at 9 bases. The sample was CD4+ T cells sorted from blood, taken at week 4, from a patient treated with tofacitinib. This TCR was recovered from a human donor with alopecia areata. The CDR3 is CASSLPGTSNTGELFF. The CDR3 nucleotides are TGCGCCAGCAGCCTCCCCGGGACTAGCAACACCGGGGAGCTGTTTTTT.